This TCR beta chain was captured by sequencing in a study of cytotoxic CD8 clonotypes in ibrutinib-treated CLL. Findings and limits, study-wide: Baseline-level clonality went beyond age-matched healthy donors and moved in step with circulating CD8+ T-cell counts. At progression, clonality fell back toward baseline after rising at ibrutinib response. Investigators sampled sustained-remission and progressing patients at differing times.

For this clone: Its antigen is not known.

TCRdb's copy holds only in-frame clones and misses some; the assay was immunoSEQ multiplex PCR. Of some 98,000 clones in the sample, about 78% are singletons; the top ten hold under 35%. V was clipped by 1 base and J by 0 bases, with 6 bases between them. Germline loops: CDR1 SGHTA, CDR2 FQGNSA. The CDR3 is made up of 14 amino acids. This sample comprised PBMCs, obtained after 12 months of ibrutinib treatment. The clonotype was recovered from a human donor with chronic lymphocytic leukemia. The rearrangement links TRBV7-2 to TRBJ1-2, with D unresolved. CDR3 region: CASSLGTSNYGYTF. Written as DNA, the CDR3 is TGTGCCAGCAGCTTAGGCACTTCTAACTATGGCTACACCTTC. Using reference TRBV7-2 and TRBJ1-2 for the parts outside the CDR3, the full variable domain is GAGVSQSPSNKVTEKGKDVELRCDPISGHTALYWYRQSLGQGLEFLIYFQGNSAPDKSGLPSDRFSAERTGGSVSTLTIQRTQQEDSAVYLCASSLGTSNYGYTFGSGTRLTVV.